These T cell receptor beta chains were read from a single sample in a study of cytomegalovirus exposure and HLA in healthy donors. TCRdb keeps only in-frame clones here, not all; method: immunoSEQ multiplex PCR. The sample consists of 90,000 to 100,000 clones, 74% of them appearing once. The sample taken for sequencing was PBMCs. All receptors come from a male donor in good health and CMV-seronegative. Each CDR3 is given with its conserved first and last residue. The D gene is left open where the match is weak. A clone size is listed for some rows: how often the clone was seen (once, few, many), or a class if it is expanded.

abundance	v_gene	d_gene	j_gene	CDR3nt	CDR3aa
.	TRBV28	.	TRBJ2-3	TGTGCCAGCAGGGGGGGGCATAGCACAGATACGCAGTATTTT	CASRGGHSTDTQYF
few	TRBV10-3	.	TRBJ1-5	TGTGCCATCAGGGGACACAACGATCAGCCCCAGCATTTT	CAIRGHNDQPQHF
.	TRBV14	.	TRBJ2-3	TGTGCCAGCAGCCAAGGGGGCCGTAAGTATTTT	CASSQGGRKYF
.	TRBV6-5	TRBD1	TRBJ2-7	TGTGCCAGCAGTACCCTGGACAGGGGCTCCGAGCAGTACTTC	CASSTLDRGSEQYF
few	TRBV5-1	.	TRBJ2-1	TGCGCCAGCAGCTTGGAAGAGAGGGAGTACAATGAGCAGTTCTTC	CASSLEEREYNEQFF
once	TRBV4-3	TRBD1	TRBJ2-7	TGCGCCAGCAGCCAAGACGGGGTAGCAGGGGGCTCTTCCGTCCACGAGCAGTACTTC	CASSQDGVAGGSSVHEQYF
.	TRBV27	.	TRBJ1-1	TGTGCCAGCAGTTTAAGACTCCTGAACACTGAAGCTTTCTTT	CASSLRLLNTEAFF
.	TRBV10-3	.	TRBJ2-2	TGTGCCATCAGTCAGGGCCTCGGTCCCGGGGAGCTGTTTTTT	CAISQGLGPGELFF
few	TRBV6-1	TRBD2	TRBJ2-7	TGTGCCAGCAGTGAAGGGTCTAGCGGGAGCCACGAGCAGTACTTC	CASSEGSSGSHEQYF
many	TRBV7-2	.	TRBJ1-1	TGTGCCAGCAGGATTACAACAGGGAACACTGAAGCTTTCTTT	CASRITTGNTEAFF
.	TRBV15	.	TRBJ1-4	TGTGCCACCAGCAGAGATGGGGGCCCCAGCGAAAAACTGTTTTTT	CATSRDGGPSEKLFF
.	TRBV29-1	TRBD1	TRBJ2-5	TGCAGCGTCCGGACAGGGGGCACAAAGACCCAGTACTTC	CSVRTGGTKTQYF
.	TRBV7-2	.	TRBJ2-7	TGTGCCAGCAGCTTAGTCGGGACAACTTCCTACGAGCAGTACTTC	CASSLVGTTSYEQYF
.	TRBV30	.	TRBJ2-2	TGTGCCTGGAGTGTGGGCCCCCCCGGTACCGGGGAGCTGTTTTTT	CAWSVGPPGTGELFF
.	TRBV14	.	TRBJ1-1	TGTGCCAGCAGCCCTACGAGAGACACTGAAGCTTTCTTT	CASSPTRDTEAFF
.	TRBV27	.	TRBJ1-6	TGTGCCAGCAGTTTTGTCGGGTCACCCCTCCACTTT	CASSFVGSPLHF
.	TRBV19	.	TRBJ1-1	TGTGCCAGTAGTGTGACATATGACACTGAAGCTTTCTTT	CASSVTYDTEAFF
.	TRBV7-9	.	TRBJ2-7	TGTGCCAGCAGTCCCCCCCGGGACATCTCCTACGAGCAGTACTTC	CASSPPRDISYEQYF
.	TRBV30	.	TRBJ1-1	TGTGCCTGGCGCTTCAGGGCTAACACTGAAGCTTTCTTT	CAWRFRANTEAFF
.	TRBV5-6	.	TRBJ1-4	TGTGCCAGCAGCTTGGCTGGACAAGCAACTAATGAAAAACTGTTTTTT	CASSLAGQATNEKLFF
.	TRBV9	.	TRBJ2-3	TGTGCCAGCAGCGTAGATGAGGGAGGCCCTTATGATACGCAGTATTTT	CASSVDEGGPYDTQYF
.	TRBV28	TRBD1	TRBJ2-7	TGTGCCAGCAGTTTGGACAGGACGAGCTCCTACGAGCAGTACTTC	CASSLDRTSSYEQYF
.	TRBV25-1	.	TRBJ1-1	TGTGCCAGTGGCGGGGGGCTACGTGAAGCTTTCTTT	CASGGGLREAFF
.	TRBV5-1	TRBD1	TRBJ1-2	TGCGCCAGCAGCTTGGACGGACAGGGGGCTTATGGCTACACCTTC	CASSLDGQGAYGYTF
.	TRBV10-3	TRBD2	TRBJ2-3	TGTGCCATCAGTGGGAATAGCGGGAGTCCCTCAGATACGCAGTATTTT	CAISGNSGSPSDTQYF
.	TRBV4-1	.	TRBJ2-2	TGCGCCAGCAGCCAAGAAACTGTCTGGCTAGCCGGGGAGCTGTTTTTT	CASSQETVWLAGELFF
.	TRBV9	.	TRBJ1-3	TGTGCCAGCAGCGCTTTAATACATGGAGCCTCTGGAAACACCATATATTTT	CASSALIHGASGNTIYF
once	TRBV29-1	.	TRBJ1-1	TGCAGCGCCCTTTACTTTCGGGCTGAAGCTTTCTTT	CSALYFRAEAFF
.	TRBV29-1	TRBD2	TRBJ2-1	TGCAGCGTCATACCTAGCGGGATAAACAATGAGCAGTTCTTC	CSVIPSGINNEQFF
once	TRBV7-2	.	TRBJ2-3	TGTGCCAGCAGCTTAGATCTCCAGGGTGGCACAGATACGCAGTATTTT	CASSLDLQGGTDTQYF
.	TRBV20-1	.	TRBJ1-2	TGCAGTAGCCGAGTGGGGGGTGGCTACACCTTC	CSSRVGGGYTF
.	TRBV29-1	.	TRBJ1-1	TGCAGCGTCCACGACAGGAAGAACACTGAAGCTTTCTTT	CSVHDRKNTEAFF
.	TRBV27	.	TRBJ2-7	TGTGCCAGCAGTTCAACTCGCGGGATCTGCGAGCAGTACTTC	CASSSTRGICEQYF
.	TRBV7-8	TRBD1	TRBJ1-1	TGTGCCAGCAGCTTTAAGACAGGGAACGCTGAAGCTTTCTTT	CASSFKTGNAEAFF
.	TRBV7-6	.	TRBJ2-3	TGTGCCAGCAGAGGGACTTTCACATCCACAGATACGCAGTATTTT	CASRGTFTSTDTQYF
.	TRBV7-9	.	TRBJ2-7	TGTGCCAGCAGCTTATCGGGGGACGAGCAGTACTTC	CASSLSGDEQYF
.	TRBV7-9	TRBD1	TRBJ1-5	TGTGCCAGCAGCCTTGGGACAGGGTCGATTGGCAATCAGCCCCAGCATTTT	CASSLGTGSIGNQPQHF
.	TRBV10-3	TRBD1	TRBJ1-1	TGTGCCATCAGACTCGTAACAGGGGGCGACGTCGCTTTCTTT	CAIRLVTGGDVAFF
.	TRBV4-1	TRBD2	TRBJ2-4	TGCGCCAGCAGCTCGGGACTAGCGTTCTATCAGTACTTC	CASSSGLAFYQYF
.	TRBV19	.	TRBJ1-1	TGTGCCAGTACCAAGTGGGCGAACACTGAAGCTTTCTTT	CASTKWANTEAFF